The following is a T cell receptor beta chain sequence with its context. The source of the sample is a study of blood T cell repertoires in COVID-19. Study-wide background: COVID-19 samples, acute and convalescent, were from the United States, Italy and Spain.

Authors' processing steps: Estimation of nucleated cell counts relied on the amplification of reference gene primers. Assay used: immunoSEQ multiplex PCR; TCRdb lists only in-frame clones, some missing. V, J and clone size derive from that table, while D and trimming were established from the DNA sequence. This sample carries tens of thousands of clones, about 90% of them seen once, and the ten largest clones take less than 8.5%. The ends were cut back, 2 bases at V and 3 bases at J, with 14 bases in the middle. Germline V CDR1 and CDR2: SGHTA, FQGNSA. The CDR3 runs 16 residues. The V gene is TRBV7-2, the J gene TRBJ1-5; no clear D gene. The sample taken for sequencing was peripheral blood. This clonotype was obtained from a man in his fifties with acute or convalescent COVID-19. CDR3 nucleotides: TGTGCCAGCAGCTTATTATTATCAGGTCTCAATCAGCCCCAGCATTTT. This sequence encodes CASSLLLSGLNQPQHF.